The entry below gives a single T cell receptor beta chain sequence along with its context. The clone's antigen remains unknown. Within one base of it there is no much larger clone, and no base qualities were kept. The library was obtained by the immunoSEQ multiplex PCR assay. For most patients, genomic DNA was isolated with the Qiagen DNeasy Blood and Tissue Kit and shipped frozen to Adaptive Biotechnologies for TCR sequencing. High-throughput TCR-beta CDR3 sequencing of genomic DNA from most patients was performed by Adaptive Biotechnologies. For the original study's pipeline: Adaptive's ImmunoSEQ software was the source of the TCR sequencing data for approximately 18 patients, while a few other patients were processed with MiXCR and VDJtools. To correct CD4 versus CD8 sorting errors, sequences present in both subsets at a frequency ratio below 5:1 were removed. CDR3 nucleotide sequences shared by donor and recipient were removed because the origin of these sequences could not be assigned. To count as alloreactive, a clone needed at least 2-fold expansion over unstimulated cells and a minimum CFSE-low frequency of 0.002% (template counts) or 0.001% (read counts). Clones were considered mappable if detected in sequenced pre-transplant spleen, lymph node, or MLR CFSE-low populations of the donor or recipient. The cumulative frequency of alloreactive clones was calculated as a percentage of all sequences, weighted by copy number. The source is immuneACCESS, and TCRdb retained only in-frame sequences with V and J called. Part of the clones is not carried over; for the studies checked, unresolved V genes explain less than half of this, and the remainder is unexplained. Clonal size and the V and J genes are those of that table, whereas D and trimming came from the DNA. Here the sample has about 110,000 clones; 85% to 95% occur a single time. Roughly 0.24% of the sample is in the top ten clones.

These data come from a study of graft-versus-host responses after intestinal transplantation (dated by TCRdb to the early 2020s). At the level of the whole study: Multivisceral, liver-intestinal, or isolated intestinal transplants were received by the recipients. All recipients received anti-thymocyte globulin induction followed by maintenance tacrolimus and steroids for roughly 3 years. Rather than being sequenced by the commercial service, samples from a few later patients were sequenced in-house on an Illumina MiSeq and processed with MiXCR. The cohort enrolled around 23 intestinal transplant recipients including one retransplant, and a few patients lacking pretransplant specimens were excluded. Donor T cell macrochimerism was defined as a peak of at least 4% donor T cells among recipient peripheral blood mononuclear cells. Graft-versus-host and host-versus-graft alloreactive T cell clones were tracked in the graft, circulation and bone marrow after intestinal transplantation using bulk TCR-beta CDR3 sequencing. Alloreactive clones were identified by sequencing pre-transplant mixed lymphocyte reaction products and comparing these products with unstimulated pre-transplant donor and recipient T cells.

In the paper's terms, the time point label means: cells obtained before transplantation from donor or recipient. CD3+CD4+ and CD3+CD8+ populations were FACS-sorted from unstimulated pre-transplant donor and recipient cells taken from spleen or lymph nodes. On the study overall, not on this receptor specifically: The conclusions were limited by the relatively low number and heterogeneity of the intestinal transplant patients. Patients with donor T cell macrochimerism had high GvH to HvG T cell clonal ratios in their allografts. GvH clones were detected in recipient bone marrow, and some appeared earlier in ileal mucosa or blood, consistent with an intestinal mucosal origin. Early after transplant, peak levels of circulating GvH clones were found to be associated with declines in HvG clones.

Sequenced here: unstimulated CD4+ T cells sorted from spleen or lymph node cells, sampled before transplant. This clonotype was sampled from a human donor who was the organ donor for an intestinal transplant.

The CDR3 amino acid sequence is: CASSGRQGDTEAFF. Here is the DNA: TGTGCCAGCTCAGGACGACAGGGGGACACTGAAGCTTTCTTT. The chain is made from TRBV18 and TRBJ1-1, and 9 bases in between align with TRBD1. The CDR3 holds 14 amino acids from the cysteine to the phenylalanine. Just the 42-base CDR3 DNA is kept, in frame starting at base 1. Trimming leaves V shorter by 5 bases and J shorter by 3 bases, with the junction holding 4 bases beyond the gene matches. The CDR1 and CDR2 encoded by the germline V gene are KGHSH and LQKENI.